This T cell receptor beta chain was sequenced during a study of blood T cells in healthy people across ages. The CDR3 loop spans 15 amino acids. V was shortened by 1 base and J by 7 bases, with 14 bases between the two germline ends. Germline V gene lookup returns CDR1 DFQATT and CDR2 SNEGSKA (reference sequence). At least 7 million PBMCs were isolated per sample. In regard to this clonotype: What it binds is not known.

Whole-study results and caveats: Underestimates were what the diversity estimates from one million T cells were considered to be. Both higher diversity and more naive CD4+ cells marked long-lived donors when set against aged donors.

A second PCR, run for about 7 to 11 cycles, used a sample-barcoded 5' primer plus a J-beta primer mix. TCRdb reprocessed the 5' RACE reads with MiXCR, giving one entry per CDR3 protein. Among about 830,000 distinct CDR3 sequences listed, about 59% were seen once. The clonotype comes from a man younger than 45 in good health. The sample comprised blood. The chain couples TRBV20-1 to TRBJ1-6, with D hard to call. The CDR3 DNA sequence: TGCAGTGCTAGAGGGGCCACAGTGCAGAATTCACCCCTCCACTTT. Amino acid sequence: CSARGATVQNSPLHF.